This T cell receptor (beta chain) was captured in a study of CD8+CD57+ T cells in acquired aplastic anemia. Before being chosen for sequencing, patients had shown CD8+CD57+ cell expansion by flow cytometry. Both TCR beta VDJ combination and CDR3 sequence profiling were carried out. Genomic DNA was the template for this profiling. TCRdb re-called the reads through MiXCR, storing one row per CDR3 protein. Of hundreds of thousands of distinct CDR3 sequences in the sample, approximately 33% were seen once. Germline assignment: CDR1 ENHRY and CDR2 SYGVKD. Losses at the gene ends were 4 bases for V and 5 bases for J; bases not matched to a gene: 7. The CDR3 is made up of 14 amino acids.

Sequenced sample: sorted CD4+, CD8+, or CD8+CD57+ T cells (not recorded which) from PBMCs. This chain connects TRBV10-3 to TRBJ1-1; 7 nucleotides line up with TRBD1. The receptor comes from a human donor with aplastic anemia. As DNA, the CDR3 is TGTGCCATCAGTGGTGCAGGGGGGCGGACTGAAGCTTTCTTT. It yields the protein CAISGAGGRTEAFF.